This T cell receptor beta chain was recorded in a study of OX40 agonist ivuxolimab in advanced cancers. For the study at large: In this trial design, patients received ivuxolimab intravenously at 0.01 to 10 mg/kg every 2 weeks. General observations from the study: Antigen specificity was not determined for the expanded peripheral T cells. The average count of expanded clones was higher among CD8+ T cells than among CD4+. Compared with others, partial responders at 0.1-3.0 mg/kg displayed clonal expansion among the lowest.

About this clone: Its specificity is unknown.

Sequencing used immunoSEQ multiplex PCR; TCRdb keeps in-frame clones, though not all of them. The sample records roughly 95,000 clones, approximately 90% being singletons. The CDR3 has 11 residues. The V and J ends lost 6 bases and 13 bases respectively, with 15 bases between them. Germline V lookup: CDR1 MNHNS, CDR2 SASEGT. The chain couples TRBV6-1 to TRBJ1-2, with no clear D. The sequencing here drew on CD4+ or CD8+ T cells sorted from blood, taken in a trial of the OX40 agonist ivuxolimab. The receptor's source is an adult with an advanced solid tumor such as melanoma, head and neck, liver or kidney cancer. CDR3 residues: CASSQSAGSTF. In nucleotides, the CDR3 is TGTGCCAGCAGCCAATCGGCTGGATCCACCTTC.